The 22 T cell receptor beta chains given below trace back to one sample, sequenced in a study of T-cell memory formation after mild COVID-19. Each CDR3 protein is one row after TCRdb ran MiXCR on the 5' RACE reads. The sample contains about 140,000 distinct CDR3 sequences, 14% of which appear only once. Sequenced material: PBMCs or a T cell subset sorted from them (not recorded which). These receptors all come from an adult woman who had mild COVID-19 (a few samples of this study predate the infection). Cell type and time point are not known.

This chain's CDR3 is CASAGFPGELFF. In nucleotides, the CDR3 is TGTGCCAGCGCTGGGTTCCCCGGGGAGCTGTTTTTT. V gene TRBV3-1 combines with J gene TRBJ2-2; D unclear. V lost 8 bases and J lost 6, with 10 bases in between. CDR3 size: 12 residues. CDR1 and CDR2 from the germline V gene are LGHDT and YNNKEL (reference sequence). Using reference TRBV3-1 and TRBJ2-2 for the parts outside the CDR3, the full variable domain is DTAVSQTPKYLVTQMGNDKSIKCEQNLGHDTMYWYKQDSKKFLKIMFSYNNKELIINETVPNRFSPKSPDKAHLNLHINSLELGDSAVYFCASAGFPGELFFGEGSRLTVL.

The chain has TRBV24-1 and TRBJ2-7; D may match TRBD1 or TRBD2 (5 bases each). The CDR3 totals 12 residues. CDR1 KGHDR and CDR2 SFDVKD come from the germline V gene. V dropped 4 bases and J dropped 7 bases, with 10 bases sitting between them. CDR3 in DNA: TGTGCCACCAGTGAGGGACGTCGGGAGCAGTACTTC. Its protein product is CATSEGRREQYF.

V gene TRBV7-9 combines with J gene TRBJ2-3; 13 bases are a match to TRBD2. The CDR3 has 16 residues. Germline V gene sequence: CDR1 SEHNR, CDR2 FQNEAQ (reference sequence). V lost 6 bases and J lost 2; bases outside the gene matches: 5. CDR3 region: CASSWGTSGATDTQYF. Written as DNA, the CDR3 is TGTGCCAGCAGTTGGGGGACTAGCGGGGCCACAGATACGCAGTATTTT.

The V gene is TRBV7-9, the J gene TRBJ2-1; 8 bases are a match to TRBD2. The length of the CDR3 is 12 residues. The ends lost 5 bases at V and 10 bases at J; junction bases unmatched: 4. Germline V gene sequence: CDR1 SEHNR, CDR2 FQNEAQ (reference sequence). In DNA, the CDR3 is TGTGCCAGCAGCGGGGGACTAGACGAGCAGTTCTTC. Protein product: CASSGGLDEQFF.

This clonotype was counted many times. The chain employs TRBV29-1 and TRBJ2-1, with 7 bases lining up with TRBD1. J lost 10 bases, V lost 1 base, and 13 bases had no gene match. Per the germline V gene, CDR1 is SQVTM and CDR2 is ANQGSEA. The CDR3 totals 15 residues. The CDR3 reads CSVEGWTGINSEQFF. The CDR3 DNA follows: TGCAGCGTTGAAGGGTGGACAGGCATAAACTCGGAGCAGTTCTTC.

The sample holds many counts of this clonotype. This chain links TRBV2 with TRBJ2-7; D might be TRBD2 (7 bases). With 7 bases removed from V and 6 bases from J, the gap between germline ends came to 19 bases. Germline lookup yields CDR1 SNHLY and CDR2 FYNNEI. The CDR3 covers 14 residues. CDR3 residues: CASTLGAGALEQYF. DNA of the CDR3: TGTGCCAGCACTTTGGGGGCGGGAGCCCTCGAGCAGTACTTC.

The V and J genes are TRBV12-3 or TRBV12-4 and TRBJ2-2; TRBD1 or TRBD2 may be the D gene (6 bases each). V was cut by 2 bases and J by 4 bases, with 14 bases left in between. The CDR3 has 16 residues. The CDR3 sequence: CASSLLPGASTGELFF. The CDR3 nucleotides read TGTGCCAGCAGTTTATTACCGGGGGCGAGCACCGGGGAGCTGTTTTTT.

The rearrangement uses TRBV30 and TRBJ1-2; TRBD1 agrees at 9 bases. Losses at the gene ends were 3 bases for V and 5 bases for J; bases not matched to a gene: 4. The CDR3 is 13 amino acids. Germline V gives CDR1 GTSNPN, CDR2 SVGIG (reference sequence). CDR3 in amino acids: CAWRAQGAYGYTF. In DNA form, the CDR3 reads TGTGCCTGGAGGGCACAGGGGGCGTATGGCTACACCTTC. The whole variable domain, filled in from reference TRBV30 and TRBJ1-2, reads SQTIHQWPATLVQPVGSPLSLECTVEGTSNPNLYWYRQAAGRGLQLLFYSVGIGQISSEVPQNLSASRPQDRQFILSSKKLLLSDSGFYLCAWRAQGAYGYTFGSGTRLTVV.

This clonotype was recorded a few times. V is TRBV9 and J is TRBJ1-1, with D maybe TRBD1 (6 bases). V lost 7 bases and J 3 bases, leaving 16 bases between the germline ends. Germline assignment: CDR1 SGDLS and CDR2 YYNGEE. The CDR3 is made up of 14 amino acids. The DNA for the CDR3 is TGTGCCAGCGTCGCGGGACACGGCGACACTGAAGCTTTCTTT. It encodes CASVAGHGDTEAFF.

V is TRBV15 and J is TRBJ2-1; D tentatively fits TRBD1 or TRBD2 (5 bases each). The ends were cut back, 5 bases at V and 4 bases at J, with 12 bases in the middle. Germline V CDR1 and CDR2: LNHNV, YYDKDF (reference sequence). The CDR3 has 14 amino acids. The CDR3 DNA reads TGTGCCACCAGCCAAAGAGGGGCTTACAATGAGCAGTTCTTC. It specifies CATSQRGAYNEQFF.

The chain is built from TRBV12-3 or TRBV12-4 and TRBJ2-4; 11 positions match TRBD2. The V and J ends lost 7 bases and 8 bases, in that order; junction bases with no gene match: 13. The CDR3 extends over 16 amino acids. The CDR3 loop reads CASTQGLAGGEDIQYF. DNA of the CDR3: TGTGCCAGCACCCAGGGTTTAGCGGGAGGGGAGGACATTCAGTACTTC.

This chain uses TRBV2 with TRBJ2-7; 7 bases fit TRBD2. Germline assignment: CDR1 SNHLY and CDR2 FYNNEI. V lost 6 bases and J lost 2; bases outside the gene matches: 7. This CDR3 region has 14 residues. Here the CDR3 reads CASRDRAGPYEQYF. CDR3 in DNA: TGTGCCAGCAGGGACCGAGCGGGGCCCTACGAGCAGTACTTC.

This clonotype has more than one count but fewer than ten. The J gene is TRBJ2-1, the V gene TRBV3-1; no reliable D call. With 0 bases removed from V and 1 base from J, the gap between germline ends came to 10 bases. Germline CDR1 and CDR2: LGHDT and YNNKEL (reference sequence). The CDR3 totals 16 residues. In nucleotides, the CDR3 is TGTGCCAGCAGCCAAGAGGTGGTATGGTCCTACAATGAGCAGTTCTTC. It translates to CASSQEVVWSYNEQFF.

This clonotype was picked up many times. The J gene is TRBJ2-5, the V gene TRBV7-9; D remains ambiguous. Germline CDR1 and CDR2: SEHNR and FQNEAQ (reference sequence). V gave up 2 bases and J gave up 1 base, with 5 bases separating them. The length of the CDR3 is 13 residues. CDR3 nucleotides: TGTGCCAGCAGCTTATCCACCCAAGAGACCCAGTACTTC. It is translated as CASSLSTQETQYF. Drawing the rest from reference TRBV7-9 and TRBJ2-5, the complete variable domain is DTGVSQNPRHKITKRGQNVTFRCDPISEHNRLYWYRQTLGQGPEFLTYFQNEAQLEKSRLLSDRFSAERPKGSFSTLEIQRTEQGDSAMYLCASSLSTQETQYFGPGTRLLVL.

The V and J genes are TRBV5-6 and TRBJ2-5, with D unresolved. With 0 bases removed from V and 5 bases from J, the gap between germline ends came to 14 bases. This CDR3 has 15 residues. CDR1 SGHDT and CDR2 YYEEEE come from the germline V gene. CDR3: CASSLEPNSKETQYF. CDR3 bases: TGTGCCAGCAGCTTGGAACCAAACAGCAAGGAGACCCAGTACTTC.

The chain recombines TRBV7-9 with TRBJ2-3; tentatively, D is TRBD2 (7 bases). Trimming cost V 2 bases and J 3 bases, with 15 bases left between them. Germline CDR1 is SEHNR and CDR2 is FQNEAQ (reference sequence). There are 16 residues in the CDR3. For the CDR3, the DNA is TGTGCCAGCAGCTTAATGGGGGGGGCCTGGACAGATACGCAGTATTTT. This translates into CASSLMGGAWTDTQYF.

The rearrangement links TRBV23-1 to TRBJ1-5; possibly TRBD1 for D (5 bases). TRBV23-1 carries the ORF label, with uncertain function. The CDR3 has 18 amino acids. Deletions cut 1 base from V and 7 bases from J, with 23 bases between. In DNA, the CDR3 is TGCGCCAGCAGTCAATTGTCGGTTCGGTGGAGCTACAGGCAGCCCCAGCATTTT. Translation: CASSQLSVRWSYRQPQHF.

This clonotype was found a few times. This chain links TRBV30 with TRBJ2-1; TRBD1 matches 7 bases. Germline V gene lookup returns CDR1 GTSNPN and CDR2 SVGIG (reference sequence). V was pared by 0 bases and J by 4 bases, with 6 bases of the junction left unmatched. CDR3 length equals 15 residues. CDR3 amino acids: CAWSVGTVAYNEQFF. CDR3 DNA: TGTGCCTGGAGTGTGGGGACAGTGGCGTACAATGAGCAGTTCTTC.

The chain employs TRBV4-1 and TRBJ2-2, with TRBD2 identical over 7 bases. Germline V gives CDR1 MGHRA, CDR2 YSYEKL. This CDR3 contains 17 residues. V lost 0 bases, J lost 5 bases, and 9 bases stayed unmatched. The CDR3 spells CASSQDLTGGVTGELFF. CDR3 nucleotides: TGCGCCAGCAGCCAAGATCTCACGGGGGGAGTAACCGGGGAGCTGTTTTTT.

This clonotype appeared a few times. The J gene is TRBJ1-2, the V gene TRBV7-8; D gene ambiguous. The V end was cut by 0 bases, the J end by 3 bases, with 8 bases between. The germline CDR1 and CDR2 sequences are SGHVS and FQNEAQ. This CDR3 region has 14 residues. The CDR3 region has the DNA TGTGCCAGCAGCTTAGCGATCAGATACTATGGCTACACCTTC. Its protein product is CASSLAIRYYGYTF.

In its sample, this clonotype was seen a few times. This sequence joins TRBV20-1 and TRBJ2-3; D unclear. Trimming left V 0 bases short and J 2 bases short, with 27 bases between. The germline V gene has CDR1 DFQATT and CDR2 SNEGSKA (reference sequence). The CDR3 contains 20 residues. CDR3 in DNA: TGCAGTGCTAGAGATCGGAGACCGCTTGTCTACCCAGGTGACACAGATACGCAGTATTTT. Residues: CSARDRRPLVYPGDTDTQYF.

This clonotype was counted at least ten times. V and J are TRBV7-6 and TRBJ2-2; 7 bases align to TRBD1. With V trimmed by 1 base and J by 5 bases, 4 bases remained unmatched. The CDR3 spans 15 residues. Germline-derived CDR1 and CDR2 are SGHVS and FNYEAQ. The CDR3 loop is CASSLDRGGTGELFF. The CDR3 DNA reads TGTGCCAGCAGCTTAGACAGGGGCGGGACCGGGGAGCTGTTTTTT.